These 10 T cell receptor beta chains came from one sample sequenced in a study of T cells in localized non-small cell lung cancer. Libraries were prepared by immunoSEQ multiplex PCR; TCRdb keeps only in-frame clonotypes and omits some of them. The sample includes roughly 50,000 clones, about 85% of them seen just once. Sequenced here: peripheral blood, sampled before any cancer treatment. Receptor source: a female donor at least 60 years old with stage II squamous cell lung carcinoma.

The J gene is TRBJ1-3, the V gene TRBV5-1; D ambiguous. Trimming stripped 0 bases from V and 0 bases from J, with 7 bases between. CDR3 size: 15 residues. Germline V gene data show CDR1 as SGHRS and CDR2 as YFSETQ. The CDR3 bases are TGCGCCAGCAGCTTGGGCCCCAACTCTGGAAACACCATATATTTT. Encoded protein: CASSLGPNSGNTIYF.

The rearrangement joins TRBV6-1 to TRBJ1-2; D may be TRBD1 (5 bases). Germline assignment: CDR1 MNHNS and CDR2 SASEGT. The CDR3 consists of 15 residues. V lost 6 bases and J lost 5, with 19 bases in between. The chain's CDR3 is CASSLKTDRPYGYTF. The CDR3 coding sequence is TGTGCCAGCAGCCTTAAGACAGACCGCCCGTATGGCTACACCTTC.

The genes are TRBV9 and TRBJ1-1; D is ambiguous. This CDR3 is built from 14 residues. CDR1 is SGDLS and CDR2 is YYNGEE in the germline V gene. The V end was cut by 3 bases, the J end by 1 base, with 10 bases between. CDR3 region: CASSGRATNTEAFF. CDR3 DNA: TGTGCCAGCAGCGGTCGGGCGACGAACACTGAAGCTTTCTTT.

The gene calls are TRBV30 and TRBJ1-2; D is ambiguous. Germline lookup yields CDR1 GTSNPN and CDR2 SVGIG (reference sequence). The CDR3 spans 13 residues. V was pared by 2 bases and J by 7 bases, with 14 bases between. This CDR3 is CAWSSDEKPGYTF. CDR3 in DNA: TGTGCCTGGAGTTCTGACGAGAAACCTGGCTACACCTTC.

The chain carries TRBV10-1 and TRBJ2-3, with D possibly matching TRBD2 (5 bases). Germline lookup yields CDR1 WNHNN and CDR2 SYGVQD (reference sequence). The CDR3 is 13 amino acids. The germline V and J ends were trimmed by 4 bases and 5 bases, with 10 bases remaining between them. CDR3 protein: CASSASGEDTQYF. The CDR3 DNA is TGCGCCAGCAGTGCCAGCGGAGAAGATACGCAGTATTTT.

This chain's CDR3 is CASSLPGLSSGNTIYF. DNA of the CDR3: TGTGCCAGCAGCTTGCCTGGACTGAGCTCTGGAAACACCATATATTTT. The V gene is TRBV5-6, the J gene TRBJ1-3; D uncertain. CDR1 and CDR2 (germline): SGHDT, YYEEEE. The CDR3 runs 16 residues. The ends were cut back, 1 base at V and 0 bases at J, with 11 bases in the middle.

The table lists this clone with a few counts. The chain combines TRBV5-1 with TRBJ2-7, with D hard to call. CDR1 and CDR2 (germline): SGHRS, YFSETQ. This CDR3 comprises 14 residues. V gave up 0 bases and J gave up 4 bases, with 11 bases separating them. The CDR3 here is CASSLAGLGYEQYF. CDR3 DNA sequence: TGCGCCAGCAGCTTGGCCGGGTTGGGTTACGAGCAGTACTTC.

The rearrangement links TRBV7-2 to TRBJ2-2; TRBD1 might be the D (6 bases). V was trimmed by 5 bases and J by 9 bases, leaving 13 bases between them. Germline values: CDR1 SGHTA, CDR2 FQGNSA. The CDR3 consists of 13 residues. The CDR3 DNA reads TGTGCCAGCAGCGTGGACAGTTCAAGGGAGCTGTTTTTT. Translation gives CASSVDSSRELFF.

This chain links TRBV7-8 with TRBJ2-1, with TRBD2 as a possible D gene (5 bases). CDR3 size: 15 residues. The germline V gene has CDR1 SGHVS and CDR2 FQNEAQ. V gave up 5 bases and J gave up 12 bases, with 23 bases separating them. This CDR3 reads CASSGGNGPIEGQFF. In nucleotides, the CDR3 is TGTGCCAGCAGCGGAGGAAATGGGCCCATAGAAGGGCAGTTCTTC.

The chain joins TRBV6-5 to TRBJ2-7; 8 positions agree with TRBD1. This CDR3 contains 12 residues. The J segment lost 5 bases and the V segment lost 5 bases, leaving 2 bases of the junction unmatched. CDR1 and CDR2 from the germline V gene are MNHEY and SVGAGI. The CDR3 coding sequence is TGTGCCAGCAGTCTGACAGGGGACGAGCAGTACTTC. The encoded protein is CASSLTGDEQYF.